These 14 T cell receptor beta chains came from one sample sequenced in a study of blood T cell repertoires in COVID-19. Using immunoSEQ multiplex PCR, the repertoire was profiled, and TCRdb retains in-frame clones only, with some absent. The sample records over 85,000 clones, around four fifths being singletons. The material sequenced was peripheral blood. These receptors came from a man in his 60s with active or convalescent COVID-19.

The rearrangement links TRBV27 to TRBJ1-2; TRBD1 aligns across 8 bases. This CDR3 has 13 residues. CDR1 MNHEY and CDR2 SMNVEV come from the germline V gene (reference sequence). V lost 4 bases to trimming and J lost 7 bases; unmatched junction nucleotides: 5. DNA of the CDR3: TGTGCCAGCAGTTCGACAGGGGTCGGTGGCTACACCTTC. Protein sequence: CASSSTGVGGYTF.

The rearrangement joins TRBV11-3 to TRBJ2-7, with D maybe TRBD1 (5 bases). The V end was cut by 1 base, the J end by 2 bases, with 9 bases between. CDR1 SGHNT and CDR2 YENEEA come from the germline V gene. The CDR3 length is 14 residues. In nucleotides, the CDR3 is TGTGCCAGCAGCTTAGCTGCAGGGACCTACGAGCAGTACTTC. As protein: CASSLAAGTYEQYF.

The chain recombines TRBV10-3 with TRBJ1-1; tentatively, D is TRBD1 (6 bases). V shed 6 bases and J shed 1 base, with 9 bases lying between them. CDR1 is ENHRY, CDR2 SYGVKD, per germline. The CDR3 has 13 amino acids. CDR3: CAISSTGNTEAFF. CDR3 nucleotides: TGTGCCATCAGCTCGACAGGGAACACTGAAGCTTTCTTT.

This clone was observed many times. The chain couples TRBV24-1 to TRBJ2-7, with TRBD1 matching 7 bases. The CDR3 sequence is 14 residues long. The germline gives CDR1 KGHDR, CDR2 SFDVKD. With V trimmed by 6 bases and J by 5 bases, 9 bases remained unmatched. The CDR3 nucleotides are TGTGCCACCAGTAGCCGGGACAGTCGGAACGAGCAGTACGTC. Translated: CATSSRDSRNEQYV.

V and J are TRBV9 and TRBJ2-2, with a tentative D call TRBD1 (5 bases). Between the trimmed V and J ends, which lost 4 bases and 8 bases, there was a span of 9 bases. This CDR3 spans 12 amino acids. The germline V gene has CDR1 SGDLS and CDR2 YYNGEE. DNA of the CDR3: TGTGCCAGCAGCTCAGGGTTGGGGGAGCTGTTTTTT. Its protein product is CASSSGLGELFF.

J is TRBJ2-3 and V is TRBV7-2, with D unclear. The V gene lost 5 bases and the J gene lost 4 bases, with 10 bases spanning the gap. Germline V lookup: CDR1 SGHTA, CDR2 FQGNSA. This CDR3 has 13 amino acids. CDR3 residues: CASSPQIPDTQYF. DNA of the CDR3: TGTGCCAGCAGCCCCCAAATCCCAGATACGCAGTATTTT.

The rearrangement joins TRBV5-1 to TRBJ2-6, with 9 bases fitting TRBD2. Unmatched junction bases numbered 3, after V lost 2 bases and J lost 0 bases. Germline V lookup: CDR1 SGHRS, CDR2 YFSETQ. The CDR3 contains 17 residues. The CDR3 nucleotides are TGCGCCAGCAGCTTTCTAGCGGGACCCTCTGGGGCCAACGTCCTGACTTTC. Translating gives CASSFLAGPSGANVLTF.

This chain uses TRBV5-1 with TRBJ2-5; 7 bases are a match to TRBD1. J was trimmed by 1 base and V by 4 bases; bases with no gene match: 10. This CDR3 comprises 16 residues. CDR1 is SGHRS and CDR2 is YFSETQ in the germline V gene. CDR3 nucleotides: TGCGCCAGCAGCCTAAGACAGGGCCAATTCCAAGAGACCCAGTACTTC. It codes for CASSLRQGQFQETQYF. Full variable domain (outside the CDR3, taken from reference TRBV5-1 and TRBJ2-5): KAGVTQTPRYLIKTRGQQVTLSCSPISGHRSVSWYQQTPGQGLQFLFEYFSETQRNKGNFPGRFSGRQFSNSRSEMNVSTLELGDSALYLCASSLRQGQFQETQYFGPGTRLLVL.

The chain couples TRBV19 to TRBJ1-5; D gene uncertain. The V gene lost 7 bases and the J gene lost 2 bases, with 18 bases spanning the gap. The CDR3 has 16 residues. The V gene's germline CDR1 is LNHDA and CDR2 SQIVND (reference sequence). The CDR3 DNA follows: TGTGCCAGTACCCCCCCCGGGAACAACGGCAATCAGCCCCAGCATTTT. It codes for CASTPPGNNGNQPQHF.

This sequence joins TRBV5-5 and TRBJ1-2; 8 positions agree with TRBD1. CDR1 is SGHKS and CDR2 is YYEKEE in the germline V gene (reference sequence). Trimming removed 4 bases from V and 4 bases from J; junction bases left unmatched: 9. The CDR3 runs to 15 residues. CDR3 bases: TGTGCCAGCAGCCGAGGACAGGGAGGAGGCTATGGCTACACCTTC. It yields the protein CASSRGQGGGYGYTF.

The chain carries TRBV27 and TRBJ1-2; D possibly corresponds to TRBD1 (6 bases). CDR3 size: 13 residues. V gave up 4 bases and J gave up 3 bases, with 9 bases separating them. CDR1 MNHEY and CDR2 SMNVEV come from the germline V gene (reference sequence). For the CDR3, the DNA is TGTGCCAGCAGTTACGCAGGGGACTATGGCTACACCTTC. It codes for CASSYAGDYGYTF.

The chain joins TRBV9 to TRBJ2-1; 12 bases match TRBD2. The CDR3 is made up of 13 amino acids. The germline V gene has CDR1 SGDLS and CDR2 YYNGEE. Trimming removed 4 bases from V and 13 bases from J; junction bases left unmatched: 6. CDR3 sequence reads: CASSLGLAGLQFF. The CDR3 DNA reads as TGTGCCAGCAGCCTAGGACTAGCGGGGCTCCAGTTCTTC. The complete variable domain, with remaining parts taken from reference TRBV9 and TRBJ2-1, reads DSGVTQTPKHLITATGQRVTLRCSPRSGDLSVYWYQQSLDQGLQFLIQYYNGEERAKGNILERFSAQQFPDLHSELNLSSLELGDSALYFCASSLGLAGLQFFGPGTRLTVL.

This clone has only a few counts. The chain joins TRBV5-1 to TRBJ2-1; TRBD2 matches 14 bases. V was pared by 4 bases and J by 7 bases, with 7 bases of the junction left unmatched. Per germline, CDR1 SGHRS and CDR2 YFSETQ. CDR3 length equals 16 residues. The CDR3 sequence: CASSRIGLAGGNEQFF. As DNA, the CDR3 is TGCGCCAGCAGCCGGATAGGACTAGCGGGAGGAAATGAGCAGTTCTTC.

This chain uses TRBV19 with TRBJ2-6; TRBD2 might be the D (6 bases). The CDR3 has 17 amino acids. Germline V gene data show CDR1 as LNHDA and CDR2 as SQIVND (reference sequence). With 4 bases removed from V and 1 base from J, the gap between germline ends came to 14 bases. CDR3 region: CASSTDYRRSGANVLTF. The CDR3 bases are TGTGCCAGTAGTACGGACTACCGCCGTTCTGGGGCCAACGTCCTGACTTTC.